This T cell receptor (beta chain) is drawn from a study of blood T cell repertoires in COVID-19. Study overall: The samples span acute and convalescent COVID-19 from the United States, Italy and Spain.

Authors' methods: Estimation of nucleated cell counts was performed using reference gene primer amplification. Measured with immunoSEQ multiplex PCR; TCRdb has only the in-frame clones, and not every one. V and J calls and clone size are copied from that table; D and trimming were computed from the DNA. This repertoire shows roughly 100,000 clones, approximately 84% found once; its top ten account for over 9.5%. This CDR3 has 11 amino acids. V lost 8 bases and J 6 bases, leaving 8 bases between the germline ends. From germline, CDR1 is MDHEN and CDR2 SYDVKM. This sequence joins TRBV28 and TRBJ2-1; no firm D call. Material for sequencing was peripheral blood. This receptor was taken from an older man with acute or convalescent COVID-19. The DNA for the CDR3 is TGTGCCAGCCAAGCGCCCAATGAGCAGTTCTTC. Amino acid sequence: CASQAPNEQFF.